This entry lists 21 T cell receptor beta chains sequenced from one sample in a study of T-cell memory formation after mild COVID-19. TCRdb re-derived calls from the 5' RACE reads in MiXCR, one entry per CDR3 protein. The repertoire holds some 270,000 distinct CDR3 sequences, with approximately 15% as singletons. The specimen was PBMCs or a T cell subset sorted from them (not recorded which). The origin of the receptors is an adult woman who had mild COVID-19 (a few samples of this study predate the infection). Cell type and time point are not known.

This clonotype was detected only a few times. Here the CDR3 DNA reads TGTGCCAGCTCACCAACTAGCGGGGCCAACAATGAGCAGTTCTTC. Translated, it gives CASSPTSGANNEQFF. The gene calls are TRBV18 and TRBJ2-1; 10 bases line up with TRBD2. Germline V gene lookup returns CDR1 KGHSH and CDR2 LQKENI. The junction had 3 bases not matched to a gene; V was cut back by 2 bases and J by 5 bases. This CDR3 has 15 amino acids.

The gene calls are TRBV5-1 and TRBJ2-7, with 11 nucleotides matching TRBD2. From germline, CDR1 is SGHRS and CDR2 YFSETQ. This CDR3 comprises 15 residues. J was trimmed by 2 bases and V by 3 bases; bases with no gene match: 4. The CDR3 loop reads CASSSSSGGPYEQYF. In nucleotides, the CDR3 is TGCGCCAGCAGCTCATCTAGCGGGGGGCCCTACGAGCAGTACTTC.

This chain links TRBV5-6 with TRBJ1-4, with 8 bases aligning to TRBD1. Germline V gene data show CDR1 as SGHDT and CDR2 as YYEEEE. This CDR3 is 15 amino acids long. Losses at the gene ends were 2 bases for V and 6 bases for J; bases not matched to a gene: 6. CDR3 sequence reads: CASSFGQGGDEKLFF. The CDR3 DNA is TGTGCCAGCAGCTTCGGACAGGGCGGGGATGAAAAACTGTTTTTT.

The genes are TRBV20-1 and TRBJ2-2, with 7 bases that match TRBD2. The CDR3 totals 13 residues. CDR1 DFQATT and CDR2 SNEGSKA come from the germline V gene (reference sequence). V was pared by 6 bases and J by 6 bases, with 7 bases of the junction left unmatched. The CDR3 nucleotides read TGCAGTGCCCCCGGACTAGTATCCGGGGAGCTGTTTTTT. Protein: CSAPGLVSGELFF.

The chain has TRBV6-1 and TRBJ2-5; 8 bases map to TRBD2. The CDR3 has 13 residues. The germline CDR1 and CDR2 sequences are MNHNS and SASEGT. CDR3 sequence reads: CAGAGVGAETQYF. The DNA of the CDR3 is TGTGCAGGAGCGGGAGTAGGGGCAGAGACCCAGTACTTC.

The V and J genes are TRBV12-3 or TRBV12-4 and TRBJ2-7, with D unresolved. Trimming left V 1 base short and J 4 bases short, with 8 bases between. CDR3 length: 13 amino acids. This chain's CDR3 is CASSLVSPYEQYF. In DNA, the CDR3 is TGTGCCAGCAGTTTAGTTTCGCCGTACGAGCAGTACTTC.

V gene TRBV12-3 or TRBV12-4 combines with J gene TRBJ2-2, with unresolved D. V was trimmed by 3 bases and J by 4 bases, leaving 9 bases between them. CDR3 length: 14 amino acids. In DNA, the CDR3 is TGTGCCAGCAGTTTCGCGCTGAGCACCGGGGAGCTGTTTTTT. Translation gives CASSFALSTGELFF.

This clonotype was detected a few times. The chain recombines TRBV5-6 with TRBJ2-3; possibly TRBD2 for D (5 bases). Germline V CDR1 and CDR2: SGHDT, YYEEEE. Trimming shortened V by 4 bases and J by 2 bases, and 14 bases separated the two germline ends. CDR3 length: 15 amino acids. The chain's CDR3 is CASSAFGELTDTQYF. The DNA of the CDR3 is TGTGCCAGCAGCGCTTTCGGGGAACTCACAGATACGCAGTATTTT.

This clonotype turned up a few times. This rearrangement joins TRBV10-3 to TRBJ2-5; tentative D call: TRBD1 (6 bases). Germline CDR1 ENHRY, CDR2 SYGVKD. Between the trimmed V and J ends, which lost 8 bases and 1 base, there was a span of 17 bases. The CDR3 extends over 15 amino acids. The CDR3 sequence: CAIRQGQNLQETQYF. The DNA for the CDR3 is TGTGCCATCCGCCAAGGACAGAACCTCCAAGAGACCCAGTACTTC.

The V call is TRBV14, the J call TRBJ1-1; possible D gene TRBD1, 5 bases. Per germline, CDR1 SGHDN and CDR2 FVKESK. CDR3 length: 14 amino acids. The ends were cut back, 6 bases at V and 4 bases at J, with 15 bases in the middle. The CDR3, as DNA: TGTGCCAGCAGACTTCGGGGCGGAGGCACTGAAGCTTTCTTT. Its translation: CASRLRGGGTEAFF.

The CDR3 protein is CASSLGTTGANTEAFF. CDR3 sequence (DNA): TGTGCCAGCAGTTTAGGAACGACAGGGGCGAACACTGAAGCTTTCTTT. V and J are TRBV28 and TRBJ1-1; 8 nucleotides line up with TRBD1. Germline loops: CDR1 MDHEN, CDR2 SYDVKM. The CDR3 consists of 16 residues. V trimming: 2 bases; J trimming: 1 base; junction bases outside the gene matches: 6.

This clonotype was observed a few times. The chain has TRBV7-2 and TRBJ2-7; TRBD2 matches 9 bases. The CDR3 sequence is 14 residues long. The germline V gene encodes CDR1 SGHTA and CDR2 FQGNSA. The V segment lost 4 bases and the J segment 6 bases; nucleotides outside the gene matches: 7. For the CDR3, the DNA is TGTGCCAGCAGCTCCCGGACTAGCGCTGCCGAGCAGTACTTC. Its translation: CASSSRTSAAEQYF.

This clonotype was recorded many times. This chain uses TRBV5-6 with TRBJ1-2; D is undetermined. CDR3 length: 13 residues. Germline CDR1 reads SGHDT; CDR2 reads YYEEEE. Trimming removed 5 bases at V and 4 bases at J, with 12 bases between. The CDR3 loop is CASSARRVYGYTF. CDR3 in DNA: TGTGCCAGCAGTGCTAGGAGGGTCTATGGCTACACCTTC.

This clonotype was detected only a few times. This chain uses TRBV11-2 with TRBJ2-7; D not certain. Germline V gene sequence: CDR1 SGHAT, CDR2 FQNNGV. Trimming removed 6 bases from V and 7 bases from J, with 10 bases in between. The CDR3 extends over 11 amino acids. CDR3 protein: CASSYGREQYF. CDR3 coding DNA: TGTGCCAGCAGTTACGGTCGTGAGCAGTACTTC. The full variable domain, with the rest looked up from reference TRBV11-2 and TRBJ2-7, is EAGVAQSPRYKIIEKRQSVAFWCNPISGHATLYWYQQILGQGPKLLIQFQNNGVVDDSQLPKDRFSAERLKGVDSTLKIQPAKLEDSAVYLCASSYGREQYFGPGTRLTVT.

The gene calls are TRBV20-1 and TRBJ2-7; TRBD2 aligns across 14 bases. Trimming removed 5 bases from V and 2 bases from J; junction bases left unmatched: 11. The germline V gene encodes CDR1 DFQATT and CDR2 SNEGSKA (reference sequence). This CDR3 has 17 residues. CDR3 in amino acids: CSAPSGTSGRYPYEQYF. The CDR3 DNA follows: TGCAGTGCTCCTTCCGGGACTAGCGGGAGATACCCCTACGAGCAGTACTTC.

The CDR3 spells CASSYRTGKGYGYTF. For the CDR3, the DNA is TGTGCCAGCAGTTATAGGACAGGGAAGGGGTATGGCTACACCTTC. This chain connects TRBV12-3 or TRBV12-4 to TRBJ1-2, with 8 bases identical to TRBD1. This CDR3 has 15 residues. The junction had 9 bases not matched to a gene; V was cut back by 4 bases and J by 5 bases.

This clonotype has only a few counts. Given a much more abundant clone one base away, this may be a read error. This CDR3 is CASSLAVGGETQYF. DNA for the CDR3: TGCGCCAGCAGCTTGGCCGTGGGTGGAGAGACCCAGTACTTC. The chain links TRBV5-1 to TRBJ2-5; no clear D. The CDR3 has 14 residues. CDR1 SGHRS and CDR2 YFSETQ come from the germline V gene. Trimming pared 0 bases from V and 4 bases from J, leaving 10 bases between.

This clonotype was seen a handful of times. The genes are TRBV6-2 or TRBV6-3 and TRBJ2-7; TRBD1 matches at 10 bases. This CDR3 has 15 residues. Germline assignment: CDR1 MNHEY and CDR2 SVGEGT. The J segment lost 1 base and the V segment lost 2 bases, leaving 2 bases of the junction unmatched. CDR3 DNA sequence: TGTGCCAGCAGTTACGGACAGGGGGTTTCCTACGAGCAGTACTTC. Amino acid sequence: CASSYGQGVSYEQYF.

This clonotype occurred a few times. The rearrangement links TRBV19 to TRBJ2-5; D ambiguous. The V gene lost 10 bases and the J gene lost 9 bases, with 15 bases spanning the gap. The CDR3 runs to 11 residues. Germline V gives CDR1 LNHDA, CDR2 SQIVND (reference sequence). CDR3: CATDFGRAQYF. CDR3 nucleotide sequence: TGTGCCACCGACTTCGGAAGGGCCCAGTACTTC.

This clonotype occurred a few times. The chain is built from TRBV11-3 and TRBJ2-1, with 12 bases aligning to TRBD2. Trimming took 5 bases from V and 1 from J; bases not matched to a gene: 6. CDR3 length equals 17 residues. Germline values: CDR1 SGHNT, CDR2 YENEEA. The CDR3 sequence is CASSPPGLAGSYNEQFF. The CDR3 DNA reads TGTGCCAGCAGCCCCCCGGGACTAGCGGGTTCCTACAATGAGCAGTTCTTC.

This clonotype was seen a single time. The chain joins TRBV20-1 to TRBJ1-1, with D tentatively TRBD1 (6 bases). The V end lost 3 bases, the J end lost 6 bases, and 14 bases lay between the germline ends. The germline V gene encodes CDR1 DFQATT and CDR2 SNEGSKA (reference sequence). The CDR3 is made up of 13 amino acids. CDR3 DNA sequence: TGCAGTGCTAGGATACAGGGAGCGCCTGAAGCTTTCTTT. This codes for CSARIQGAPEAFF.